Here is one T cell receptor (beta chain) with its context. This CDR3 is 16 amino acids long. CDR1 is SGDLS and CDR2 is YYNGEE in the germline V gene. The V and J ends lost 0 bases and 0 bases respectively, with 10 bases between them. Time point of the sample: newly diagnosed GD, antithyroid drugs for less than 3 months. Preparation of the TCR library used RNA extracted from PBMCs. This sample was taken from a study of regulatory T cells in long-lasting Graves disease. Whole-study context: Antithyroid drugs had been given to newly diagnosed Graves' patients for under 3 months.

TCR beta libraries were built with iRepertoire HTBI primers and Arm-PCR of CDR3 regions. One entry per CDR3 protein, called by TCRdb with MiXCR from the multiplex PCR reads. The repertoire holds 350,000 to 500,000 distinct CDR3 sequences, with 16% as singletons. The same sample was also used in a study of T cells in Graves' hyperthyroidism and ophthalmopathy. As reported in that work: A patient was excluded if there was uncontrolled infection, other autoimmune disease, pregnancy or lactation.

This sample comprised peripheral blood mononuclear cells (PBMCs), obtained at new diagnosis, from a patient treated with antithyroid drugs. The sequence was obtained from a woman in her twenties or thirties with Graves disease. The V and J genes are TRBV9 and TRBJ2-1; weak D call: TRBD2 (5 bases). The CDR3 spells CASSVAAGFSYNEQFF. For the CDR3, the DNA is TGTGCCAGCAGCGTAGCGGCGGGCTTCTCCTACAATGAGCAGTTCTTC.